Below, one T cell receptor beta chain is given with its context. The antigen is not known. The V end was cut by 1 base, the J end by 5 bases, with 8 bases between. This CDR3 comprises 13 residues. The germline CDR1 and CDR2 sequences are MDHEN and SYDVKM. Clones were sequenced by immunoSEQ multiplex PCR, and TCRdb holds only the in-frame ones, with some missing. This table has about 54,000 clones, about nine tenths appearing once. The data derive from a study of cytomegalovirus exposure and HLA in healthy donors. Study details: It was reported in a later analysis that the 90 to 150 validation repertoires used the same platform as the 500 to 700 first-cohort repertoires.

The study, taken as a whole, reports: The CMV antigen specificity of a few CMV-associated chains was confirmed through in vitro analysis. According to the study, about 180 TCR beta chains were cytomegalovirus-associated. Both high specificity and high sensitivity reportedly marked the classifier's diagnosis of cytomegalovirus status.

Sequences were obtained from PBMCs. The receptor was derived from a young woman in good health and CMV-seropositive. V and J are TRBV28 and TRBJ2-5; no clear D gene. CDR3 sequence reads: CASSLSSRETQYF. The CDR3 DNA reads TGTGCCAGCAGTTTATCGTCTCGGGAGACCCAGTACTTC. The entire variable domain, with the rest obtained from reference TRBV28 and TRBJ2-5, is as follows: DVKVTQSSRYLVKRTGEKVFLECVQDMDHENMFWYRQDPGLGLRLIYFSYDVKMKEKGDIPEGYSVSREKKERFSLILESASTNQTSMYLCASSLSSRETQYFGPGTRLLVL.